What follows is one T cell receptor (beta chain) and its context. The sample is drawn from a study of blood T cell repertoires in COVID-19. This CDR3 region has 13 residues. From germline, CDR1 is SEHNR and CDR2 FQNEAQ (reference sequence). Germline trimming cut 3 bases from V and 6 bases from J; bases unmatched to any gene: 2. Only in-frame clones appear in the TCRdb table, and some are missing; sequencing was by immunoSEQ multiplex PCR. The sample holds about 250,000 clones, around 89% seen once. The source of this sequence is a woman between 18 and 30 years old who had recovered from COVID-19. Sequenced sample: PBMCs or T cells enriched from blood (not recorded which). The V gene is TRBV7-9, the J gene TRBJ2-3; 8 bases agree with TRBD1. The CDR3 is CASSLDRADTQYF. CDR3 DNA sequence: TGTGCCAGCAGCTTGGACAGGGCTGATACGCAGTATTTT.